This T cell receptor (beta chain) appears in the sequencing data of a study of shared clonotypes between healthy human individuals. Unmatched junction bases numbered 14, after V lost 3 bases and J lost 6 bases. CDR1 and CDR2 from the germline V gene are SGHAT and FQNNGV. This CDR3 has 16 residues. Profiling relied on immunoSEQ multiplex PCR, and the TCRdb table lists in-frame clones only, not all of them. The sample has millions of clones; 85% to 95% are singletons. The specimen was naive CD4+ T cells sorted from blood. Indicated subset: CD45RA+ positively selected. This clonotype was sampled from a man aged 18 to 35 in good health. V is TRBV11-2 and J is TRBJ2-7, with TRBD1 matching 7 bases. For the CDR3, the DNA is TGTGCCAGCAGCTTCACAGGGGCAGGGGAACTATCCGAGCAGTACTTC. Protein product: CASSFTGAGELSEQYF.